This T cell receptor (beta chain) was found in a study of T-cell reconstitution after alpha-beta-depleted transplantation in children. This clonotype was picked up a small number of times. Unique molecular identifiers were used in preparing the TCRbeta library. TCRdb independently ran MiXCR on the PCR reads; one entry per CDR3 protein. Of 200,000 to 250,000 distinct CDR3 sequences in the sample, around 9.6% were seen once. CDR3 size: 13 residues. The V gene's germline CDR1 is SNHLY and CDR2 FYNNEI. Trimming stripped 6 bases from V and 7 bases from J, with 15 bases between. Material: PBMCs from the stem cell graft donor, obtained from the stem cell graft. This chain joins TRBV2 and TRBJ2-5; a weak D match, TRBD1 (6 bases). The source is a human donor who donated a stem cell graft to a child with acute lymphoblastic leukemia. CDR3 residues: CASRERTDATQYF. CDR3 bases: TGTGCCAGCAGGGAGAGGACAGATGCGACCCAGTACTTC.